This T cell receptor beta chain was observed in a study of immune evolution from preneoplasia to lung adenocarcinoma. Overall study results and limits: Top clone frequencies peaked in normal lung, apparently declining through invasive adenocarcinoma. Normal lung had highest clonality; later lesions appeared denser, more diverse.

The CDR3 contains 14 residues. V lost 5 bases and J lost 4; bases outside the gene matches: 5. Germline CDR1 is SGHNT and CDR2 is YENEEA. Clones were read by immunoSEQ multiplex PCR, and TCRdb kept only the in-frame ones, dropping some. The sample contains several thousand clones, over 75% of which appear only once. Patients had resection in Japan or China between the mid-2010s and the late 2010s. Two lung cancer pathologists independently confirmed each histologic diagnosis. Concerning this clone: Its antigen is as yet unknown.

The chain joins TRBV11-3 to TRBJ2-1, with 7 bases lining up with TRBD2. This clonotype originated in a person aged 65 to 79 with lung adenocarcinoma. The sequenced sample consisted of FFPE adjacent normal lung tissue. CDR3 amino acids: CASSAGRDYNEQFF. As DNA, the CDR3 is TGTGCCAGCAGCGCAGGGAGGGATTACAATGAGCAGTTCTTC.